The entry below gives a single T cell receptor beta chain sequence along with its context. Its antigen is as yet unknown. Generated by immunoSEQ multiplex PCR, the TCRdb table keeps only in-frame clones and is missing some. The profile covers some 180,000 clones, with 87% appearing a single time and 0.85% to 1.1% taken by the ten largest. These data belong to a study of T cell responses to AZD1222 COVID-19 vaccine. The CDR3 has 12 residues. Germline CDR1 ENHRY, CDR2 SYGVKD. V was trimmed by 0 bases and J by 10 bases, leaving 4 bases between them. Study-wide results and limits: In a largely white British group with more females than males, clonal diversity was possibly underestimated.

The material sequenced was peripheral blood, taken 28 days after the second AZD1222 dose. This TCR came from an adult who received the AZD1222 COVID-19 vaccine. The V and J genes are TRBV10-3 and TRBJ1-6; D is undetermined. The CDR3, as DNA: TGTGCCATCAGTGAGTCGAGGTCACCCCTCCACTTT. It yields the protein CAISESRSPLHF.